What follows is one T cell receptor (beta chain) and its context. The sample originates from a study of cytomegalovirus exposure and HLA in healthy donors. V was shortened by 3 bases and J by 2 bases, with 14 bases between the two germline ends. The germline V gene has CDR1 SQVTM and CDR2 ANQGSEA. The CDR3 consists of 14 residues. PCR amplification relied on 60 Vbeta primers (plus 13 Jbeta primers). Method: immunoSEQ multiplex PCR; TCRdb's copy keeps in-frame clones and lacks some. There are 200,000 to 300,000 clones in the sample; roughly four fifths occur only once, and under 8% lies in the top ten.

J is TRBJ2-7 and V is TRBV29-1, with D tentatively TRBD1 (6 bases). This clonotype was sampled from a woman aged 60-70 years in good health and CMV-seropositive. The sample taken for sequencing was PBMCs. CDR3: CSVEKPGVAYEQYF. The CDR3, as DNA: TGCAGCGTTGAGAAGCCAGGGGTTGCCTACGAGCAGTACTTC.